This TCR beta chain is from a study of response to subunit inactivated influenza vaccine. The study's findings and limits: T cells newly recruited by each seasonal influenza vaccination are few, the authors suggested.

MiXCR, applied by TCRdb to the RT-PCR reads, yields one record per CDR3 protein. The data contain 800,000 or so distinct CDR3 sequences, 21% of them singletons. A word on this clonotype: Its cognate antigen is unknown.

V was pared by 9 bases and J by 2 bases, with 5 bases of the junction left unmatched. From germline, CDR1 is MDHEN and CDR2 SYDVKM. The CDR3 extends over 14 amino acids. The receptor comes from a man aged 45-65 years who received an inactivated influenza vaccine. This rearrangement joins TRBV28 to TRBJ1-2; TRBD1 matches 11 bases. The specimen comprised PBMCs from blood, sampled approximately 5 days after vaccination. The DNA for the CDR3 is TGTGCCAGTTTAGGACAGGGGGCGAACTATGGCTACACCTTC. This translates into CASLGQGANYGYTF.